A single sample is the source of the 8 T cell receptor beta chains below, sequenced in a study of blood T cells in healthy people across ages (dated by TCRdb to 2015 to 2017). Library creation used 5' RACE. Sequencing used an Illumina HiSeq 2500. A second PCR of about 6 to 12 cycles was run with a J-beta primer mix and a sample-barcoded 5' primer. TCRdb itself trimmed the public reads at Q25 with fastp, ran MiXCR and retained productive beta chains. Duplicate CDR3 protein sequences are folded into a single record with the most common DNA and genes. Across this sample there are about 780,000 distinct CDR3 sequences, with approximately 59% seen only once. The ten largest clones take up 28% of the sample. Sequencing was carried out using blood. The source of these receptors is a man younger than 40 in good health.

This chain links TRBV9 with TRBJ2-3, with 8 positions matching TRBD1. The V gene's germline CDR1 is SGDLS and CDR2 YYNGEE. With 3 bases clipped from V and 6 bases from J, the junction kept 9 bases outside the gene matches. This CDR3 comprises 15 residues. CDR3 nucleotide sequence: TGTGCCAGCAGCGGACAGGGGACATTTTTGGATACGCAGTATTTT. It encodes CASSGQGTFLDTQYF. Variable domain in full (rest from reference TRBV9 and TRBJ2-3): DSGVTQTPKHLITATGQRVTLRCSPRSGDLSVYWYQQSLDQGLQFLIQYYNGEERAKGNILERFSAQQFPDLHSELNLSSLELGDSALYFCASSGQGTFLDTQYFGPGTRLTVL.

The CDR3 DNA reads as TGTGCCAGCAGTTTGACTAGCGGGGGATCCGGGGAGCTGTTTTTT. It codes for CASSLTSGGSGELFF. The chain combines TRBV6-2 or TRBV6-3 with TRBJ2-2; 12 bases match TRBD2. Germline V gene sequence: CDR1 MNHEY, CDR2 SVGEGT. The V gene end was trimmed by 4 bases and the J gene end by 6 bases; junction bases not matched to a gene: 3. This CDR3 is 15 amino acids long.

The chain links TRBV20-1 to TRBJ2-2; D call uncertain. Germline V CDR1 and CDR2: DFQATT, SNEGSKA (reference sequence). Trimming stripped 2 bases from V and 3 bases from J, with 10 bases between. CDR3 length equals 14 residues. The CDR3 protein is CSARIVSDTGELFF. The CDR3 DNA is TGCAGTGCTAGAATCGTGTCCGACACCGGGGAGCTGTTTTTT.

This chain links TRBV4-1 with TRBJ1-2, with TRBD1 matching 8 bases. This CDR3 comprises 15 residues. The J segment lost 4 bases and the V segment lost 0 bases, leaving 4 bases of the junction unmatched. Germline values: CDR1 MGHRA, CDR2 YSYEKL. The CDR3 DNA sequence: TGCGCCAGCAGCCAAGATTGGGACAGGATCTATGGCTACACCTTC. Its protein product is CASSQDWDRIYGYTF.

The CDR3 sequence is CASSPPGRIGNEQFF. The CDR3 DNA is TGTGCCAGCAGTCCACCGGGAAGAATCGGCAATGAGCAGTTCTTC. The gene calls are TRBV6-5 and TRBJ2-1; TRBD2 is a possible D gene (5 bases). Trimming stripped 5 bases from V and 6 bases from J, with 17 bases between. The CDR3 is 15 residues long. Germline V gene data show CDR1 as MNHEY and CDR2 as SVGAGI.

The chain has TRBV30 and TRBJ1-2; 9 bases are a match to TRBD1. V lost 4 bases to trimming and J lost 8 bases; unmatched junction nucleotides: 5. This CDR3 is 12 amino acids long. The germline gives CDR1 GTSNPN, CDR2 SVGIG (reference sequence). The CDR3 DNA reads as TGTGCCTGGACCCTGACAGGGGGAGGCTACACCTTC. Translation: CAWTLTGGGYTF.

About this clonotype itself: A much larger clone differs from this one at a single base, so this may be a read error. The V gene is TRBV7-8, the J gene TRBJ2-7; 8 nucleotides align to TRBD1. V gave up 3 bases and J gave up 2 bases; unmatched junction bases: 3. The CDR3 totals 14 residues. Germline-derived CDR1 and CDR2 are SGHVS and FQNEAQ. This chain's CDR3 is CASSFDRGPYEQYF. The CDR3 nucleotides read TGTGCCAGCAGCTTCGACAGGGGACCCTACGAGCAGTACTTC.

The rearrangement links TRBV4-3 to TRBJ1-4, with unresolved D. CDR1 is LGHNA and CDR2 is YSLEER in the germline V gene. There are 15 residues in the CDR3. Trimming cost V 0 bases and J 8 bases, with 13 bases left between them. The CDR3 region has the DNA TGCGCCAGCAGCCAAGATGTAGGGAATTGGGAAAAACTGTTTTTT. This translates into CASSQDVGNWEKLFF.